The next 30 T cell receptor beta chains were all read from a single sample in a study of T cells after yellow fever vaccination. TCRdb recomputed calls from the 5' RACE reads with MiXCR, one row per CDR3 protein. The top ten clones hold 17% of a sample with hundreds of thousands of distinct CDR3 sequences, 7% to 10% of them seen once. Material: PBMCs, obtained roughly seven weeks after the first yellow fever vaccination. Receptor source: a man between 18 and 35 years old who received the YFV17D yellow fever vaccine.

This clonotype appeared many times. The CDR3 region has the DNA TGTGCCAGCAGCCAGGGGGACAGGGATCGGTACAATGAGCAGTTCTTC. Residues: CASSQGDRDRYNEQFF. V is TRBV4-2 and J is TRBJ2-1; 9 bases fit TRBD1. CDR1 is LGHNA, CDR2 YNFKEQ, per germline. The CDR3 extends over 16 amino acids. V lost 3 bases, J lost 4 bases, and 7 bases stayed unmatched.

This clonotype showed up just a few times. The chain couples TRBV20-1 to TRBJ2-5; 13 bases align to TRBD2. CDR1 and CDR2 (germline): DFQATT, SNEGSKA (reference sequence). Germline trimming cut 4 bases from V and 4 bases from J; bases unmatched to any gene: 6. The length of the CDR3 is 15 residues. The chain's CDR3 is CSATRRTSGGETQYF. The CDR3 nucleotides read TGCAGTGCTACCCGTCGGACTAGCGGGGGAGAGACCCAGTACTTC.

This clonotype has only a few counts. The CDR3 here is CAIRQGENQPQHF. In DNA, the CDR3 is TGTGCCATCAGACAGGGTGAAAATCAGCCCCAGCATTTT. The chain couples TRBV10-3 to TRBJ1-5; D might be TRBD1 (6 bases). The CDR3 extends over 13 amino acids. CDR1 is ENHRY, CDR2 SYGVKD, per germline. The germline V and J ends were trimmed by 6 bases and 4 bases, with 10 bases remaining between them.

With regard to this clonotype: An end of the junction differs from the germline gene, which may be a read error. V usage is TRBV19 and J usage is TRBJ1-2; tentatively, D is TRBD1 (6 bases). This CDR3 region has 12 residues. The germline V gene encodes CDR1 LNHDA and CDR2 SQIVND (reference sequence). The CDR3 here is CVSGGGRYGYTF. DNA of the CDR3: TGTGTCAGTGGCGGGGGCCGCTATGGCTACACCTTC.

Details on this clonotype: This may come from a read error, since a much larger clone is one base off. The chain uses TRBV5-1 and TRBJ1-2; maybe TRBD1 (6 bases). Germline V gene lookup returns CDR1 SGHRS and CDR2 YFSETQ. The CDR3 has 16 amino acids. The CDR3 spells CSSSLGWGQDGGGYTF. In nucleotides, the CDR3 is TGCTCCAGCAGCTTGGGATGGGGACAAGACGGGGGTGGCTACACCTTC.

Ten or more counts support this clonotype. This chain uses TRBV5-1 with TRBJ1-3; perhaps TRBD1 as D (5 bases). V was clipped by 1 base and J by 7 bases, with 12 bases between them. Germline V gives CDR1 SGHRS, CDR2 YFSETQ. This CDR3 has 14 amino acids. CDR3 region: CASSLYGDGNTIYF. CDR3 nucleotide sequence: TGCGCCAGCAGCTTGTACGGGGACGGCAACACCATATATTTT.

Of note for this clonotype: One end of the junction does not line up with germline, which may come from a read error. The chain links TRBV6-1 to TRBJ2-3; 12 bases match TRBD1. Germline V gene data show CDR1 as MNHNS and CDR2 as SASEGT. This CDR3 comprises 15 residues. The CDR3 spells CASRAGTGGLDMQYF. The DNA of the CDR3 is TGTGCCAGCAGGGCCGGGACAGGGGGCCTAGATATGCAGTATTTT.

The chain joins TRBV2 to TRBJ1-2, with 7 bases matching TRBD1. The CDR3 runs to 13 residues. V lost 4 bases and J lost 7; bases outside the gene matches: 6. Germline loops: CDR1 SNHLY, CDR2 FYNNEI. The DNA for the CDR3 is TGTGCCAGCAGTGCGGCAAGGGGGCCTGGCTACACCTTC. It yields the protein CASSAARGPGYTF.

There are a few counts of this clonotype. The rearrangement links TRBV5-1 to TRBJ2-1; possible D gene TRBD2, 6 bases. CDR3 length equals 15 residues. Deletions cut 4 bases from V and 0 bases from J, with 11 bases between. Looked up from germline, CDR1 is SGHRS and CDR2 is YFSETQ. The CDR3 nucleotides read TGCGCCAGCAGCCCGGACGGGAGCTCCTACAATGAGCAGTTCTTC. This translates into CASSPDGSSYNEQFF.

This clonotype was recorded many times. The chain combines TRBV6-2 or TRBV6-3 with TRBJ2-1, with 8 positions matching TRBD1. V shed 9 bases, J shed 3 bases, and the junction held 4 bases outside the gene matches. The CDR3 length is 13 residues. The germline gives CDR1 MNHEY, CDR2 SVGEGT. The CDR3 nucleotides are TGTGCCAGTTCACAGGGGGGCTACAATGAGCAGTTCTTC. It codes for CASSQGGYNEQFF.

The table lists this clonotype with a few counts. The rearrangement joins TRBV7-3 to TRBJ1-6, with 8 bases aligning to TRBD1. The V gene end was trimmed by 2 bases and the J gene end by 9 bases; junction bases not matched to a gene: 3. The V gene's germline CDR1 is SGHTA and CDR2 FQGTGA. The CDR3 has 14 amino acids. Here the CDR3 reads CASSLGTGGSPLHF. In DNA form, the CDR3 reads TGTGCCAGCAGCTTAGGCACAGGGGGTTCACCCCTCCACTTT.

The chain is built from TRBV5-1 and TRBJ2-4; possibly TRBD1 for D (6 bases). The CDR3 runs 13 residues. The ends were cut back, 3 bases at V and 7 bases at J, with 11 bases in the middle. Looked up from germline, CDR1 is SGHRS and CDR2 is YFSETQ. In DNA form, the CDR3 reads TGCGCCAGCAGCTCGACAGGTTTCAACATTCAGTACTTC. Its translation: CASSSTGFNIQYF.

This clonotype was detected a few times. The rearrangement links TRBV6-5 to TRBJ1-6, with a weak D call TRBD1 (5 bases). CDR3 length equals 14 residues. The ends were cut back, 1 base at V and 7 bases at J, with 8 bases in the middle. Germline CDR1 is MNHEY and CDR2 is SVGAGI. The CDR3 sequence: CASSYWGENSPLHF. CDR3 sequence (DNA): TGTGCCAGCAGTTACTGGGGGGAAAATTCACCCCTCCACTTT.

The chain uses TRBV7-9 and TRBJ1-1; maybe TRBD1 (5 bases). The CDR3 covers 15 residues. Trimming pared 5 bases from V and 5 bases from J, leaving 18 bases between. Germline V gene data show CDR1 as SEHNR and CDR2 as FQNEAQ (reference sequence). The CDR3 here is CASSPRAGERTEAFF. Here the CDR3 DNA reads TGTGCCAGCAGCCCCCGAGCGGGGGAGAGGACTGAAGCTTTCTTT.

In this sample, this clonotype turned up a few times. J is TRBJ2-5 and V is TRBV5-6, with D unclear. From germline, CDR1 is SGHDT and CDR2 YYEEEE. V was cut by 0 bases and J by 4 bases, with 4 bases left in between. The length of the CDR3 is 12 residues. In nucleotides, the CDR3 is TGTGCCAGCAGCTTGGTAACAGAGACCCAGTACTTC. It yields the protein CASSLVTETQYF.

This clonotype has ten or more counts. The CDR3 spells CASSQDTSGVYEQYF. The CDR3 DNA is TGCGCCAGCAGCCAAGATACTAGCGGGGTCTACGAGCAGTACTTC. The gene calls are TRBV4-1 and TRBJ2-7; TRBD2 aligns across 10 bases. V lost 0 bases, J lost 3 bases, and 2 bases stayed unmatched. CDR1 is MGHRA, CDR2 YSYEKL, per germline. This CDR3 is 15 amino acids long.

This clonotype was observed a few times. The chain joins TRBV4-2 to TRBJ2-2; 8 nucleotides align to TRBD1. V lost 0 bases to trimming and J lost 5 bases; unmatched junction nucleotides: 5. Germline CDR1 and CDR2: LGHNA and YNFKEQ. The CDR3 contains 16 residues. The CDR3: CASSQDAGGATGELFF. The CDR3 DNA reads TGTGCCAGCAGCCAAGATGCAGGGGGCGCAACCGGGGAGCTGTTTTTT.

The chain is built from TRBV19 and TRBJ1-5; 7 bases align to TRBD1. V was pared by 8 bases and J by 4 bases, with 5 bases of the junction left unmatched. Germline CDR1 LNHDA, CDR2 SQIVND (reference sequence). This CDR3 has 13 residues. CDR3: CASSGTANQPQHF. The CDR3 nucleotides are TGTGCCAGTTCCGGGACAGCTAATCAGCCCCAGCATTTT.

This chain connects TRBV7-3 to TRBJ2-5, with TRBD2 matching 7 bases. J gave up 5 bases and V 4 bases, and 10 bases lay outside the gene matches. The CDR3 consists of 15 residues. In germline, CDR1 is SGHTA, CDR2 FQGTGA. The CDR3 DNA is TGTGCCAGCAGCTATAGCGGGTCCGGGGGGGAGACCCAGTACTTC. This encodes CASSYSGSGGETQYF.

The CDR3 DNA reads TGTGCCACCAGCCTCGGGACCGCCTACGAGCAGTACGTC. This gives the protein CATSLGTAYEQYV. The rearrangement joins TRBV15 to TRBJ2-7; D tentatively fits TRBD1 or TRBD2 (5 bases each). CDR3 size: 13 residues. Germline CDR1 reads LNHNV; CDR2 reads YYDKDF (reference sequence). Trimming stripped 5 bases from V and 2 bases from J, with 10 bases between.

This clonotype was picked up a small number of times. This CDR3 reads CASSQEPTRDSPLHF. The CDR3 nucleotides are TGTGCCAGCAGCCAAGAACCCACAAGGGATTCACCCCTCCACTTT. V usage is TRBV3-1 and J usage is TRBJ1-6; D uncertain. Germline CDR1 reads LGHDT; CDR2 reads YNNKEL (reference sequence). The CDR3 contains 15 residues. V lost 0 bases and J 8 bases, leaving 11 bases between the germline ends.

CDR3 sequence reads: CASSISKNEQYV. The CDR3 DNA reads TGTGCCAGTAGTATCTCTAAGAACGAGCAGTACGTC. The V and J genes are TRBV19 and TRBJ2-7; no clear D. The CDR3 totals 12 residues. Germline V gene sequence: CDR1 LNHDA, CDR2 SQIVND (reference sequence). The V end was cut by 3 bases, the J end by 5 bases, with 8 bases between.

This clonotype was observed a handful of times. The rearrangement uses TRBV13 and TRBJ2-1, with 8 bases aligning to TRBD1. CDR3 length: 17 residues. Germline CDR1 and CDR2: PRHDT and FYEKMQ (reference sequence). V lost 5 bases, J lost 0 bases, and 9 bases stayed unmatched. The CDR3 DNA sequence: TGTGCCAGCAGCCCCTGGACAGGGATTAGCTCCTACAATGAGCAGTTCTTC. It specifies CASSPWTGISSYNEQFF.

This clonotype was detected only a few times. The CDR3 loop is CASSTTGSETQYF. The CDR3 nucleotides read TGCGCCAGCAGCACGACAGGGAGCGAGACCCAGTACTTC. The V call is TRBV5-1, the J call TRBJ2-5; 7 bases fit TRBD1. This CDR3 has 13 residues. V was clipped by 4 bases and J by 5 bases; unmatched bases: 5. Germline CDR1 SGHRS, CDR2 YFSETQ.

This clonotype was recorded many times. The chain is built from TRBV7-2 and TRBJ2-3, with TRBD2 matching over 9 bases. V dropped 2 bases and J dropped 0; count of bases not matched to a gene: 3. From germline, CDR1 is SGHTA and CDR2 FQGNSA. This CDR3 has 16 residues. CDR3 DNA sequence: TGTGCCAGCAGCTTAATTGCGGGGGGGAGCACAGATACGCAGTATTTT. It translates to CASSLIAGGSTDTQYF.

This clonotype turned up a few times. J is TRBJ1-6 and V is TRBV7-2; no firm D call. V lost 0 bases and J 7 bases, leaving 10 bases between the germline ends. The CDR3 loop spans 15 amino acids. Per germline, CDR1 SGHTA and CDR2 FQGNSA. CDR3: CASSLANVRNSPLHF. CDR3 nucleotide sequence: TGTGCCAGCAGCTTAGCGAATGTCAGGAATTCACCCCTCCACTTT.

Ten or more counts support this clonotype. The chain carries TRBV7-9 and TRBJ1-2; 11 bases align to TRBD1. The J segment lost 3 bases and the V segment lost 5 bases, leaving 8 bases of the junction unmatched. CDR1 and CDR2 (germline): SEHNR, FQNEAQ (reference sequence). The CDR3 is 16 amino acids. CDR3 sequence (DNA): TGTGCCAGCAGCCGGACAGGGGGCGCAGAACACTATGGCTACACCTTC. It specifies CASSRTGGAEHYGYTF.

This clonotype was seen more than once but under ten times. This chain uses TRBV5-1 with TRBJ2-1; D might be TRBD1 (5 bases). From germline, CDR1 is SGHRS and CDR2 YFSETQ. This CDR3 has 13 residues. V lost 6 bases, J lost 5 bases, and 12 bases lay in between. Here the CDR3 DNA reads TGCGCCAGCACAGTGGGGCAGAACAATGAGCAGTTCTTC. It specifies CASTVGQNNEQFF.

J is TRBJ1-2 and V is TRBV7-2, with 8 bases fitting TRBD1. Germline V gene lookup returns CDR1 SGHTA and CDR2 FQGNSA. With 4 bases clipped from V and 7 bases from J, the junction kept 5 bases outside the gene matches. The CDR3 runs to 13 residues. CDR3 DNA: TGTGCCAGCAGCTCCAGGGGGCTAGGTGGCTACACCTTC. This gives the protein CASSSRGLGGYTF. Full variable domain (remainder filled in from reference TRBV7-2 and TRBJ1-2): GAGVSQSPSNKVTEKGKDVELRCDPISGHTALYWYRQSLGQGLEFLIYFQGNSAPDKSGLPSDRFSAERTGGSVSTLTIQRTQQEDSAVYLCASSSRGLGGYTFGSGTRLTVV.

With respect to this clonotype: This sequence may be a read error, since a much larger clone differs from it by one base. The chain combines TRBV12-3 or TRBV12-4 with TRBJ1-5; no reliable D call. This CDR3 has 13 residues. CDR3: CASSFARNQAQHF. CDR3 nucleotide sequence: TGTGCCAGCAGTTTTGCCCGAAATCAGGCCCAGCATTTT.